This entry is about one TCR beta chain. What it binds is unknown. The CDR3 totals 17 residues. CDR1 is SNHLY and CDR2 is FYNNEI in the germline V gene. Trimming took 6 bases from V and 5 from J; bases not matched to a gene: 16. The data were taken from a study of identifying expanded T cells in peripheral blood. TCRdb's copy holds only in-frame clones and misses some; the assay was immunoSEQ multiplex PCR. The sample yields about 80,000 clones, 85% to 90% seen once. Study outcomes and limitations: Two-week clone count variance significantly increased as total template count grew. Over about two and four weeks, about 17 and 20 clones changed, versus around 1.3 between replicates.

During the collection period, no donor immune events like infections were recorded. V is TRBV2 and J is TRBJ2-5; 9 bases align to TRBD2. The receptor's source is a person between 18 and 70 years old in good health. The sequenced material came from blood. In nucleotides, the CDR3 is TGTGCCAGCAGCTCAAACGAGGGACTAGCTCGAGGGGAGACCCAGTACTTC. It encodes CASSSNEGLARGETQYF.